The 6 T cell receptor beta chains listed next were all sequenced from one sample in a study of lymphopenia after photon versus proton radiotherapy. The protocol was immunoSEQ multiplex PCR, while the TCRdb copy is restricted to in-frame clones and leaves out a portion. Found here are more than 20,000 clones, 75% to 90% of them singletons; the top ten hold 5% to 5.5%. The input for sequencing was peripheral blood, taken from a patient treated with photon-based radiotherapy. All receptors derive from a man aged 25 to 45 with gastric cancer.

As to this clone: At one boundary the junction diverges from the germline segment, which might be a read error. V usage is TRBV6-1 and J usage is TRBJ1-1; possibly TRBD1 for D (5 bases). The germline CDR1 and CDR2 sequences are MNHNS and SASEGT. This CDR3 contains 13 residues. CDR3 residues: CASSEARDTEAFF. CDR3 sequence (DNA): TGTGCCAGCAGCGAAGCCAGGGACACTGAAGCTTTCTTT.

This clone appeared a few times. Here the CDR3 DNA reads TGTGCCAGCAGTTACTCAGAAGAAGCGACAGATACGCAGTATTTT. Residues: CASSYSEEATDTQYF. J is TRBJ2-3 and V is TRBV6-6; D remains ambiguous. V dropped 0 bases and J dropped 3 bases, with 10 bases sitting between them. Germline V gives CDR1 MNHNY, CDR2 SVGAGI (reference sequence). The CDR3 runs to 15 residues.

This chain links TRBV7-2 with TRBJ2-7; D may be TRBD1 (6 bases). The CDR3 has 13 amino acids. Germline CDR1 reads SGHTA; CDR2 reads FQGNSA. With 3 bases removed from V and 3 bases from J, the gap between germline ends came to 9 bases. The CDR3 protein is CASSFGQNYEQYF. In DNA, the CDR3 is TGTGCCAGCAGCTTCGGACAGAACTACGAGCAGTACTTC.

This clone was seen more than once but under ten times. The rearrangement uses TRBV7-3 and TRBJ2-5; 8 nucleotides match TRBD2. The ends lost 3 bases at V and 5 bases at J; junction bases unmatched: 5. The CDR3 sequence is 14 residues long. In germline, CDR1 is SGHTA, CDR2 FQGTGA. The CDR3 protein is CASSFSGGRETQYF. The CDR3 DNA is TGTGCCAGCAGCTTTTCGGGGGGGCGTGAGACCCAGTACTTC.

This rearrangement joins TRBV5-5 to TRBJ1-1; tentatively, D is TRBD1 (6 bases). CDR1 and CDR2 (germline): SGHKS, YYEKEE (reference sequence). This CDR3 is built from 17 residues. The V end lost 2 bases, the J end lost 0 bases, and 17 bases lay between the germline ends. CDR3 in amino acids: CASSFRGTGVVNTEAFF. The DNA of the CDR3 is TGTGCCAGCAGCTTTAGGGGGACTGGTGTGGTGAACACTGAAGCTTTCTTT.

A word on this clone: The junction does not match germline at one end; this may be a read error. V gene TRBV5-1 combines with J gene TRBJ2-7; no firm D call. CDR1 and CDR2 (germline): SGHRS, YFSETQ. This CDR3 has 14 amino acids. The CDR3 is CASSLANRQDEQYF. The DNA of the CDR3 is TGTGCCAGCAGCTTGGCCAACCGGCAGGATGAGCAGTACTTC.